One sample yielded the 27 T cell receptor beta chains listed below, sequenced in a study of cytomegalovirus exposure and HLA in healthy donors. Here immunoSEQ multiplex PCR was the method, and the copy in TCRdb shows in-frame clones only, minus some. The repertoire holds about 360,000 clones, with 86% as singletons. The source material was PBMCs. These receptors were collected from a woman younger than 30 in good health and CMV-seronegative.

The J gene is TRBJ1-1, the V gene TRBV9; unclear D gene. Per germline, CDR1 SGDLS and CDR2 YYNGEE. The V end was cut by 0 bases, the J end by 1 base, with 13 bases between. There are 16 residues in the CDR3. In DNA form, the CDR3 reads TGTGCCAGCAGCGTAGACTCTATGGGCACGAACACTGAAGCTTTCTTT. Translation: CASSVDSMGTNTEAFF.

The V and J genes are TRBV5-1 and TRBJ2-5; 15 bases fit TRBD2. Germline V lookup: CDR1 SGHRS, CDR2 YFSETQ. The CDR3 has 20 residues. The V segment lost 2 bases and the J segment 4 bases; nucleotides outside the gene matches: 15. CDR3 bases: TGCGCCAGCAGCTTAACACCTATTTTATGGACTAGCGGGGGGGTAGAGACCCAGTACTTC. This encodes CASSLTPILWTSGGVETQYF. The variable domain in full, completed from reference TRBV5-1 and TRBJ2-5, reads KAGVTQTPRYLIKTRGQQVTLSCSPISGHRSVSWYQQTPGQGLQFLFEYFSETQRNKGNFPGRFSGRQFSNSRSEMNVSTLELGDSALYLCASSLTPILWTSGGVETQYFGPGTRLLVL.

V and J are TRBV30 and TRBJ1-2; 10 nucleotides match TRBD1. Trimming at V came to 1 base and at J to 3 bases, leaving 2 bases not matched to a gene. The CDR3 spans 14 residues. Germline CDR1 and CDR2: GTSNPN and SVGIG (reference sequence). The CDR3 DNA reads TGTGCCTGGAGTGGGGACAGGGGATACTATGGCTACACCTTC. Its protein is CAWSGDRGYYGYTF.

The chain combines TRBV27 with TRBJ1-2; 9 bases are shared with TRBD1. Germline V CDR1 and CDR2: MNHEY, SMNVEV (reference sequence). CDR3 length: 17 amino acids. J gave up 2 bases and V 4 bases, and 11 bases lay outside the gene matches. In DNA, the CDR3 is TGTGCCAGCAGTTCACAGGGGGCTACGGTGGGGAACTATGGCTACACCTTC. It yields the protein CASSSQGATVGNYGYTF.

This chain links TRBV19 with TRBJ1-1; D is unresolved. Deletions cut 3 bases from V and 1 base from J, with 6 bases between. This CDR3 spans 13 amino acids. Germline values: CDR1 LNHDA, CDR2 SQIVND (reference sequence). For the CDR3, the DNA is TGTGCCAGTAGTATTTCAGAGAACACTGAAGCTTTCTTT. Translating it yields CASSISENTEAFF.

The V gene is TRBV29-1, the J gene TRBJ2-6; D perhaps matches TRBD1 (6 bases). The germline V gene has CDR1 SQVTM and CDR2 ANQGSEA. The V end lost 0 bases, the J end lost 0 bases, and 12 bases lay between the germline ends. This CDR3 comprises 17 residues. The CDR3 bases are TGCAGCGTTGAAGATCAAGACAGGAGCTCTGGGGCCAACGTCCTGACTTTC. It translates to CSVEDQDRSSGANVLTF.

This sequence joins TRBV27 and TRBJ1-2, with D maybe TRBD1 (5 bases). Germline assignment: CDR1 MNHEY and CDR2 SMNVEV (reference sequence). The CDR3 runs to 12 residues. The V end was cut by 7 bases, the J end by 2 bases, with 8 bases between. The CDR3 is CASKAGNYGYTF. The CDR3, as DNA: TGTGCCAGCAAGGCAGGGAACTATGGCTACACCTTC.

The V gene is TRBV9, the J gene TRBJ2-6, with unresolved D. Deletions cut 3 bases from V and 4 bases from J, with 8 bases between. Germline V CDR1 and CDR2: SGDLS, YYNGEE. This CDR3 comprises 14 residues. The CDR3 nucleotides are TGTGCCAGCAGCGCCAGATGGGGGGCCAACGTCCTGACTTTC. It translates to CASSARWGANVLTF.

The V gene is TRBV7-8, the J gene TRBJ2-1, with a weak D call TRBD2 (5 bases). In germline, CDR1 is SGHVS, CDR2 FQNEAQ. The CDR3 loop spans 14 amino acids. Between the trimmed V and J ends, which lost 3 bases and 5 bases, there was a span of 11 bases. CDR3 residues: CASSFGLVDNEQFF. As DNA, the CDR3 is TGTGCCAGCAGCTTCGGACTCGTCGACAATGAGCAGTTCTTC.

The rearrangement joins TRBV30 to TRBJ2-3; TRBD1 aligns across 7 bases. The germline gives CDR1 GTSNPN, CDR2 SVGIG (reference sequence). The CDR3 loop spans 12 amino acids. Germline trimming cut 4 bases from V and 12 bases from J; bases unmatched to any gene: 10. DNA for the CDR3: TGTGCCTGGACCGGACCGAGGGACAGCCAGTATTTT. It translates to CAWTGPRDSQYF.

This clone was recorded once. The chain links TRBV6-1 to TRBJ1-1; 9 bases are a match to TRBD1. Unmatched junction bases numbered 3, after V lost 0 bases and J lost 4 bases. The length of the CDR3 is 15 residues. From germline, CDR1 is MNHNS and CDR2 SASEGT. CDR3 bases: TGTGCCAGCAGTGAAGCAGGGACAGGGTCCACTGAAGCTTTCTTT. Translation: CASSEAGTGSTEAFF.

This chain joins TRBV28 and TRBJ1-5, with D maybe TRBD1 (6 bases). The V and J ends lost 7 bases and 7 bases respectively, with 14 bases between them. Germline CDR1 MDHEN, CDR2 SYDVKM. The CDR3 loop spans 13 amino acids. In nucleotides, the CDR3 is TGTGCCAGCACCCGCAGGGGATACCAGCCCCAGCATTTT. Its protein product is CASTRRGYQPQHF.

This chain joins TRBV6-1 and TRBJ2-7; TRBD1 might be the D (5 bases). Germline V CDR1 and CDR2: MNHNS, SASEGT. The CDR3 totals 14 residues. Deletions cut 3 bases from V and 4 bases from J, with 13 bases between. The CDR3 spells CASSDGRELYEQYF. The CDR3 DNA reads TGTGCCAGCAGTGATGGCAGGGAATTATACGAGCAGTACTTC.

The sample holds a few counts of this clone. This chain links TRBV5-6 with TRBJ2-7, with D maybe TRBD1 (6 bases). Trimming shortened V by 3 bases and J by 5 bases, and 21 bases separated the two germline ends. The CDR3 sequence is 16 residues long. Germline-derived CDR1 and CDR2 are SGHDT and YYEEEE. The CDR3 sequence is CASSSQDSPFRHEQYF. CDR3 bases: TGTGCCAGCAGCTCCCAGGACAGCCCGTTTAGGCACGAGCAGTACTTC.

Note on this clone: The junction shows a germline mismatch at one end, possibly a read error. The J gene is TRBJ2-7, the V gene TRBV28, with D tentatively TRBD2 (6 bases). Germline V CDR1 and CDR2: MDHEN, SYDVKM. The CDR3 extends over 13 amino acids. This CDR3 is CASSSFGPNGSDF. The CDR3 DNA reads TGTGCCAGCAGCTCATTTGGTCCCAACGGGAGTGATTTC.

The gene calls are TRBV19 and TRBJ1-5, with D maybe TRBD1 (5 bases). Trimming took 4 bases from V and 0 from J, leaving 16 bases between them. This CDR3 has 17 amino acids. Germline CDR1 LNHDA, CDR2 SQIVND (reference sequence). CDR3 nucleotide sequence: TGTGCCAGTAGTACTCTCGACAGCCCATATAGCAATCAGCCCCAGCATTTT. Translation: CASSTLDSPYSNQPQHF. Together with reference TRBV19 and TRBJ1-5, the CDR3 gives the full variable domain: DGGITQSPKYLFRKEGQNVTLSCEQNLNHDAMYWYRQDPGQGLRLIYYSQIVNDFQKGDIAEGYSVSREKKESFPLTVTSAQKNPTAFYLCASSTLDSPYSNQPQHFGDGTRLSIL.

The chain joins TRBV4-1 to TRBJ2-3, with 12 bases lining up with TRBD1. The CDR3 is made up of 20 amino acids. In germline, CDR1 is MGHRA, CDR2 YSYEKL. The V and J ends lost 3 bases and 3 bases, in that order; junction bases with no gene match: 16. CDR3 bases: TGCGCCAGCAGCCACCCCCTCCGGGACAGGGGGCGAGGGAAGACAGATACGCAGTATTTT. Its protein product is CASSHPLRDRGRGKTDTQYF.

This chain links TRBV28 with TRBJ1-3; D is undetermined. V lost 5 bases to trimming and J lost 0 bases, with 8 bases between them. In germline, CDR1 is MDHEN, CDR2 SYDVKM. This CDR3 has 14 amino acids. The CDR3 is CASSLRISGNTIYF. The CDR3 DNA is TGTGCCAGCAGTCTGAGGATCTCTGGAAACACCATATATTTT. The complete variable domain, with remaining parts taken from reference TRBV28 and TRBJ1-3, reads DVKVTQSSRYLVKRTGEKVFLECVQDMDHENMFWYRQDPGLGLRLIYFSYDVKMKEKGDIPEGYSVSREKKERFSLILESASTNQTSMYLCASSLRISGNTIYFGEGSWLTVV.

This chain joins TRBV30 and TRBJ2-5; TRBD2 agrees at 9 bases. The trim removed 8 bases at V and 2 bases at J, leaving 6 bases unmatched. Germline V lookup: CDR1 GTSNPN, CDR2 SVGIG (reference sequence). There are 13 residues in the CDR3. The CDR3 sequence is CATGLAGQETQYF. The CDR3 DNA reads TGTGCCACGGGCCTAGCGGGACAAGAGACCCAGTACTTC. Variable domain in full (rest from reference TRBV30 and TRBJ2-5): SQTIHQWPATLVQPVGSPLSLECTVEGTSNPNLYWYRQAAGRGLQLLFYSVGIGQISSEVPQNLSASRPQDRQFILSSKKLLLSDSGFYLCATGLAGQETQYFGPGTRLLVL.

This chain links TRBV5-1 with TRBJ2-5, with D possibly TRBD2 on 6 matching bases. Germline V gives CDR1 SGHRS, CDR2 YFSETQ. This CDR3 contains 14 residues. V shed 5 bases and J shed 4 bases, with 15 bases lying between them. For the CDR3, the DNA is TGCGCCAGCAGTTGGAGATCGGGAGTAGAGACCCAGTACTTC. It is translated as CASSWRSGVETQYF.

The gene calls are TRBV5-4 and TRBJ1-1; 9 positions agree with TRBD1. V lost 5 bases to trimming and J lost 7 bases; unmatched junction nucleotides: 9. CDR3 length equals 14 residues. The germline CDR1 and CDR2 sequences are SGHNT and YYREEE (reference sequence). For the CDR3, the DNA is TGTGCCAGCAGTTTCCGTGGGACAGGGAGTGAAGCTTTCTTT. Translation gives CASSFRGTGSEAFF.

This chain connects TRBV4-1 to TRBJ2-3, with D tentatively TRBD1 (6 bases). Germline CDR1 reads MGHRA; CDR2 reads YSYEKL. CDR3 size: 13 residues. The germline V and J ends were trimmed by 4 bases and 8 bases, with 13 bases remaining between them. This chain's CDR3 is CASSRPGQSTQYF. The DNA for the CDR3 is TGCGCCAGCAGCCGTCCTGGACAGAGTACGCAGTATTTT.

This rearrangement joins TRBV2 to TRBJ2-1; TRBD2 aligns across 9 bases. Germline assignment: CDR1 SNHLY and CDR2 FYNNEI. The CDR3 is 16 residues long. After removal of 7 bases from V and 7 bases from J, the junction contained 14 bases not matched to a gene. CDR3 nucleotides: TGTGCCAGCACCTCCGCTGGGCTAGCGGGGAGTAATGAGCAGTTCTTC. Residues: CASTSAGLAGSNEQFF.

The chain uses TRBV9 and TRBJ1-1; the D gene is possibly TRBD1 (5 bases). The CDR3 consists of 15 residues. CDR1 and CDR2 from the germline V gene are SGDLS and YYNGEE. V lost 0 bases to trimming and J lost 0 bases, with 9 bases between them. CDR3: CASSVVGRLNTEAFF. In DNA, the CDR3 is TGTGCCAGCAGCGTAGTGGGGCGTTTGAACACTGAAGCTTTCTTT.

This chain joins TRBV4-1 and TRBJ2-3, with 10 positions matching TRBD2. The V gene end was trimmed by 1 base and the J gene end by 6 bases; junction bases not matched to a gene: 10. The germline V gene has CDR1 MGHRA and CDR2 YSYEKL. This CDR3 spans 17 amino acids. The CDR3 here is CASSQGPSGRAGDTQYF. CDR3 coding DNA: TGCGCCAGCAGCCAAGGCCCGAGCGGGAGGGCCGGGGATACGCAGTATTTT.

J is TRBJ2-1 and V is TRBV4-1; 7 positions match TRBD1. J was trimmed by 10 bases and V by 3 bases; bases with no gene match: 6. The CDR3 is 13 amino acids. The germline gives CDR1 MGHRA, CDR2 YSYEKL. The CDR3 region has the DNA TGCGCCAGCAGCCACCTATCGACAGGGGAGCAGTTCTTC. Residues: CASSHLSTGEQFF.

CDR3 residues: CASSLPSPRDEQFF. The CDR3 coding sequence is TGTGCCAGCAGTTTACCCTCACCGAGGGATGAGCAGTTCTTC. This sequence joins TRBV6-1 and TRBJ2-1; possibly TRBD2 for D (5 bases). The CDR3 consists of 14 residues. CDR1 MNHNS and CDR2 SASEGT come from the germline V gene. V dropped 5 bases and J dropped 8 bases, with 16 bases sitting between them.